In this sample, the clone carrying this T cell receptor beta chain turned up a few times. This sample stems from a study of blood T cells in healthy people across ages. The CDR3 loop spans 14 amino acids. Germline CDR1 is SQVTM and CDR2 is ANQGSEA. V gave up 7 bases and J gave up 0 bases, with 13 bases separating them. Together with a sample-barcoded 5' primer, a J-beta primer mix was included in a second PCR lasting roughly 6 to 12 cycles. MiXCR was run by TCRdb on the 5' RACE reads, yielding one entry per CDR3 protein. The repertoire holds over a million distinct CDR3 sequences, with about 43% as singletons.

The specimen sequenced was blood. The genes are TRBV29-1 and TRBJ2-1; either TRBD1 or TRBD2 may supply D (5 bases each). The receptor's source is a woman aged 18-30 years in good health. The CDR3 is CSARDRGSYNEQFF. CDR3 bases: TGCAGCGCCAGGGACCGAGGCTCCTACAATGAGCAGTTCTTC.